In its sample, the clone carrying this T cell receptor (beta chain) was seen many times. The antigen is not known. These data originate in a study of CD8 T cells in ankylosing spondylitis. Trimming left V 1 base short and J 1 base short, with 7 bases between. The germline gives CDR1 SQVTM, CDR2 ANQGSEA. The CDR3 consists of 13 residues. Study conclusions and caveats: A motif in TCR beta, a set of 8 or 9 highly homologous variants, appeared characteristic of ankylosing spondylitis blood. Disease-associated clonotypes exhibited CD8+ identity and were relatively infrequent in peripheral blood.

Generation of TCR beta libraries employed quantitative 5'-RACE incorporating molecular barcodes. In TCRdb, the 5' RACE reads were re-called with MiXCR into one record per CDR3 protein. The repertoire holds some 840,000 distinct CDR3 sequences, approximately 12% seen once, with 0.51% in the top ten. Sequenced: blood, either unsorted or a sorted T cell fraction (not recorded which). The origin of this receptor is a male donor with ankylosing spondylitis. This chain links TRBV29-1 with TRBJ1-1; the D gene is possibly TRBD1 (5 bases). The CDR3 DNA follows: TGCAGCGTTGAAGGACAGCGGAACACTGAAGCTTTCTTT. Residues: CSVEGQRNTEAFF.